The 25 T cell receptor beta chains below come from one sample, sequenced in a study of blood T cells in healthy people across ages. Then a second PCR, running roughly 7 to 11 cycles, was carried out with a sample-barcoded 5' primer and a J-beta primer mix. TCRdb passed the 5' RACE reads through MiXCR, listing each CDR3 protein once. The sample includes roughly 720,000 distinct CDR3 sequences, roughly 53% of them seen just once. The sample taken for sequencing was blood. These receptors were taken from an elderly man in good health.

J is TRBJ2-3 and V is TRBV7-6, with D possibly matching TRBD1 (6 bases). This CDR3 contains 16 residues. CDR1 SGHVS and CDR2 FNYEAQ come from the germline V gene. Trimming pared 1 base from V and 0 bases from J, leaving 11 bases between. CDR3 nucleotides: TGTGCCAGCAGCTTAGAGGCAGGGGTTAGCACAGATACGCAGTATTTT. It specifies CASSLEAGVSTDTQYF. Based on the CDR3 plus reference TRBV7-6 and TRBJ2-3, the full variable domain is GAGVSQSPRYKVTKRGQDVALRCDPISGHVSLYWYRQALGQGPEFLTYFNYEAQQDKSGLPNDRFSAERPEGSISTLTIQRTEQRDSAMYRCASSLEAGVSTDTQYFGPGTRLTVL.

The rearrangement links TRBV24-1 to TRBJ2-7, with TRBD1 matching over 9 bases. The trim removed 4 bases at V and 4 bases at J, leaving 7 bases unmatched. The germline CDR1 and CDR2 sequences are KGHDR and SFDVKD. The CDR3 sequence is 15 residues long. The CDR3 protein is CATSDSGTGKYEQYF. CDR3 in DNA: TGTGCCACCAGTGACTCCGGGACAGGGAAGTACGAGCAGTACTTC.

The V gene is TRBV3-1, the J gene TRBJ2-7, with 14 bases identical to TRBD2. Trimming took 4 bases from V and 2 from J; bases not matched to a gene: 10. In germline, CDR1 is LGHDT, CDR2 YNNKEL (reference sequence). The CDR3 length is 18 residues. CDR3 region: CASSLPLGTSGSAYEQYF. In DNA, the CDR3 is TGTGCCAGCAGCCTTCCGCTAGGGACTAGCGGGAGTGCCTACGAGCAGTACTTC.

About this clonotype: With a much larger clone just one base away, this may be a read error. CDR3 nucleotides: TGTGCCGGCAGTTCAGCGGGAGGCGTGGATACGCAGTATTTT. It is translated as CAGSSAGGVDTQYF. The rearrangement joins TRBV12-3 or TRBV12-4 to TRBJ2-3; 9 bases fit TRBD2. This CDR3 spans 14 amino acids.

The rearrangement links TRBV29-1 to TRBJ2-7; tentatively, D is TRBD1 or TRBD2 (5 bases each). The CDR3 consists of 11 residues. Deletions cut 7 bases from V and 5 bases from J, with 12 bases between. CDR1 is SQVTM, CDR2 ANQGSEA, per germline. CDR3 protein: CSAGRGDEQYF. CDR3 bases: TGCAGCGCGGGTCGGGGCGACGAGCAGTACTTC.

The J gene is TRBJ2-1, the V gene TRBV11-3; 9 nucleotides agree with TRBD2. The J segment lost 13 bases and the V segment lost 3 bases, leaving 10 bases of the junction unmatched. Germline CDR1 reads SGHNT; CDR2 reads YENEEA. The CDR3 has 14 residues. This CDR3 is CASSLGQAGGVQFF. The CDR3 DNA reads as TGTGCCAGCAGCTTGGGTCAAGCGGGAGGCGTTCAGTTCTTC. Full variable domain (missing parts from reference TRBV11-3 and TRBJ2-1): EAGVVQSPRYKIIEKKQPVAFWCNPISGHNTLYWYLQNLGQGPELLIRYENEEAVDDSQLPKDRFSAERLKGVDSTLKIQPAELGDSAVYLCASSLGQAGGVQFFGPGTRLTVL.

V and J are TRBV4-2 and TRBJ2-5; no firm D call. Germline V gives CDR1 LGHNA, CDR2 YNFKEQ. The CDR3 is 13 residues long. V lost 3 bases, J lost 5 bases, and 10 bases lay in between. The DNA of the CDR3 is TGTGCCAGCAGCCAGGGCTTTTTGGAGACCCAGTACTTC. Translation: CASSQGFLETQYF.

This clonotype was detected only a few times. The chain is built from TRBV14 and TRBJ2-5; 11 bases align to TRBD1. The length of the CDR3 is 14 residues. From germline, CDR1 is SGHDN and CDR2 FVKESK. V lost 4 bases, J lost 4 bases, and 2 bases stayed unmatched. The CDR3 spells CASSRDRGTETQYF. As DNA, the CDR3 is TGTGCCAGCAGCCGGGACAGGGGGACAGAGACCCAGTACTTC.

This clonotype has more than one count but fewer than ten. The J gene is TRBJ2-1, the V gene TRBV7-6; perhaps D is TRBD1 or TRBD2 (5 bases each). This CDR3 contains 14 residues. Per germline, CDR1 SGHVS and CDR2 FNYEAQ. V dropped 5 bases and J dropped 0 bases, with 8 bases sitting between them. CDR3: CASSKGSSYNEQFF. The CDR3 nucleotides read TGTGCCAGCAGCAAGGGGAGCTCCTACAATGAGCAGTTCTTC. The full variable domain, its missing parts supplied by reference TRBV7-6 and TRBJ2-1, is GAGVSQSPRYKVTKRGQDVALRCDPISGHVSLYWYRQALGQGPEFLTYFNYEAQQDKSGLPNDRFSAERPEGSISTLTIQRTEQRDSAMYRCASSKGSSYNEQFFGPGTRLTVL.

This clonotype has more than one count but fewer than ten. The V call is TRBV5-1, the J call TRBJ2-7; 11 bases agree with TRBD2. Germline V gene sequence: CDR1 SGHRS, CDR2 YFSETQ. This CDR3 is built from 13 residues. The V and J ends lost 5 bases and 9 bases, in that order; junction bases with no gene match: 7. The CDR3 region is CASSGLAGQGQYF. In DNA, the CDR3 is TGCGCCAGCAGTGGACTAGCGGGCCAAGGGCAGTACTTC.

The rearrangement uses TRBV5-1 and TRBJ2-1; D may be TRBD2 (6 bases). Germline V gives CDR1 SGHRS, CDR2 YFSETQ. The V end lost 0 bases, the J end lost 8 bases, and 12 bases lay between the germline ends. The CDR3 loop spans 14 amino acids. The CDR3 nucleotides are TGCGCCAGCAGCTTGGGCCTAGCGTTGTATGAGCAGTTCTTC. Protein product: CASSLGLALYEQFF.

The chain couples TRBV5-8 to TRBJ2-1, with 7 bases aligning to TRBD2. Germline assignment: CDR1 SGHTS and CDR2 YDEGEE. V shed 6 bases and J 9 bases; nucleotides not matched to a gene: 9. This CDR3 has 13 amino acids. Here the CDR3 reads CASTGLGRAEQFF. The CDR3 nucleotides read TGTGCCAGCACCGGACTAGGGAGAGCTGAGCAGTTCTTC.

This clonotype showed up just a few times. CDR3 DNA: TGTGCCATAGTCTCTGGACAGGGGGCAGGCAATGAGCAGTTCTTC. Amino acids: CAIVSGQGAGNEQFF. The rearrangement joins TRBV10-3 to TRBJ2-1, with 11 bases aligning to TRBD1. Trimming removed 9 bases from V and 6 bases from J; junction bases left unmatched: 10. Looked up from germline, CDR1 is ENHRY and CDR2 is SYGVKD. The CDR3 contains 15 residues.

The chain links TRBV27 to TRBJ2-7, with a weak D call TRBD2 (6 bases). There are 16 residues in the CDR3. Trimming removed 5 bases at V and 10 bases at J, with 27 bases between. Per the germline V gene, CDR1 is MNHEY and CDR2 is SMNVEV (reference sequence). CDR3 nucleotides: TGTGCCAGCAGTGCTCAGGGACTCCGGTCAAGTGAGGCCCAGTACTTC. It is translated as CASSAQGLRSSEAQYF.

This clonotype was seen only once. J is TRBJ1-2 and V is TRBV5-6, with D tentatively TRBD1 (5 bases). This CDR3 spans 15 amino acids. Trimming took off 2 bases at V and 0 bases at J, with 11 bases between the two ends. Germline CDR1 reads SGHDT; CDR2 reads YYEEEE. This chain's CDR3 is CASSFQGRTNYGYTF. DNA for the CDR3: TGTGCCAGCAGCTTCCAGGGTCGGACTAACTATGGCTACACCTTC.

The chain carries TRBV7-9 and TRBJ2-7; TRBD2 matches 15 bases. The V gene's germline CDR1 is SEHNR and CDR2 FQNEAQ (reference sequence). V was pared by 5 bases and J by 6 bases, with 2 bases of the junction left unmatched. This CDR3 comprises 14 residues. CDR3 sequence (DNA): TGTGCCAGCAGCCGGACTAGCGGGAGGGTCGAGCAGTACTTC. It codes for CASSRTSGRVEQYF.

J is TRBJ2-3 and V is TRBV2, with 7 bases matching TRBD2. The J segment lost 3 bases and the V segment lost 9 bases, leaving 15 bases of the junction unmatched. The CDR3 sequence is 16 residues long. Germline V CDR1 and CDR2: SNHLY, FYNNEI. The CDR3 reads CASPRVGREPTDTQYF. The CDR3 DNA reads TGTGCCAGTCCTAGAGTGGGGCGGGAGCCAACAGATACGCAGTATTTT.

The chain has TRBV5-1 and TRBJ1-1, with no clear D. The CDR3 is 15 amino acids. Germline values: CDR1 SGHRS, CDR2 YFSETQ. Between the trimmed V and J ends, which lost 2 bases and 4 bases, there was a span of 15 bases. DNA of the CDR3: TGCGCCAGCAGCTTCCCCCTTCCTGGGAGCACTGAAGCTTTCTTT. Translated, it gives CASSFPLPGSTEAFF.

A word on this clonotype: The junction departs from the called germline gene at one end, perhaps through a read error. The chain combines TRBV14 with TRBJ2-1; 12 positions agree with TRBD2. This CDR3 has 15 residues. From germline, CDR1 is SGHDN and CDR2 FVKESK. CDR3 amino acids: CVSSPTSGGGNEQFF. CDR3 in DNA: TGTGTCAGCAGCCCGACTAGCGGGGGAGGCAATGAGCAGTTCTTC.

There are a few counts of this clonotype. The rearrangement uses TRBV2 and TRBJ2-5, with 11 bases identical to TRBD2. Germline values: CDR1 SNHLY, CDR2 FYNNEI. V gave up 6 bases and J gave up 9 bases; unmatched junction bases: 9. The CDR3 loop spans 14 amino acids. CDR3 nucleotides: TGTGCCAGCAGATCCGGGACTAGCGGAACCCCCCAGTACTTC. This encodes CASRSGTSGTPQYF.

The rearrangement joins TRBV12-3 or TRBV12-4 to TRBJ2-3; 10 nucleotides line up with TRBD2. V gave up 6 bases and J gave up 14 bases; unmatched junction bases: 23. This CDR3 has 17 amino acids. The CDR3, as DNA: TGTGCCAGCAGGACAGAGCGGGAGGGCCTGGAGCACAGATACGCGTATTTT. It specifies CASRTEREGLEHRYAYF.

The chain carries TRBV2 and TRBJ2-3; 7 nucleotides line up with TRBD1. Germline loops: CDR1 SNHLY, CDR2 FYNNEI. V lost 4 bases, J lost 6 bases, and 7 bases stayed unmatched. The CDR3 sequence is 14 residues long. CDR3 sequence reads: CASSGTGYRDTQYF. In DNA, the CDR3 is TGTGCCAGCAGTGGGACAGGTTATAGGGATACGCAGTATTTT.

This chain connects TRBV12-3 or TRBV12-4 to TRBJ2-7; 8 bases match TRBD2. The CDR3 consists of 16 residues. Trimming removed 4 bases from V and 7 bases from J; junction bases left unmatched: 15. In DNA form, the CDR3 reads TGTGCCAGCAGTTCCGGGGGGGGGACAAACGGCGATGAGCAGTACTTC. It yields the protein CASSSGGGTNGDEQYF.

This clonotype was seen only a few times. This chain joins TRBV3-1 and TRBJ2-1; D tentatively reads TRBD1 or TRBD2 (5 bases each). The CDR3 extends over 15 amino acids. Germline V gives CDR1 LGHDT, CDR2 YNNKEL (reference sequence). Trimming stripped 0 bases from V and 4 bases from J, with 10 bases between. In nucleotides, the CDR3 is TGTGCCAGCAGCCAAGATCGGGACCAATACAATGAGCAGTTCTTC. Translated, it gives CASSQDRDQYNEQFF.

This chain links TRBV20-1 with TRBJ2-3, with 9 nucleotides matching TRBD1. V lost 6 bases and J lost 4; bases outside the gene matches: 5. The CDR3 is made up of 13 amino acids. CDR1 and CDR2 (germline): DFQATT, SNEGSKA (reference sequence). The CDR3 nucleotides are TGCAGTGCAATACAGGGGGCCTCAGATACGCAGTATTTT. Translation gives CSAIQGASDTQYF.